Shown below are 30 T cell receptor beta chains from a single sample sequenced in a study of cytomegalovirus exposure and HLA in healthy donors. Vbeta (60) and Jbeta (13) primers were used in the PCR. Method: immunoSEQ multiplex PCR; TCRdb's copy keeps in-frame clones and lacks some. The data show about 200,000 clones, 70% to 80% seen once. Sequencing was done on a sample of PBMCs. Receptor source: a male donor in good health and CMV-seronegative.

The gene calls are TRBV7-3 and TRBJ2-7, with TRBD2 as a possible D gene (5 bases). The V end was cut by 4 bases, the J end by 7 bases, with 11 bases between. CDR3 length: 12 amino acids. The germline gives CDR1 SGHTA, CDR2 FQGTGA. The CDR3 here is CASSSPPGEQYF. DNA of the CDR3: TGTGCCAGCAGCTCCCCCCCGGGGGAGCAGTACTTC.

The genes are TRBV11-2 and TRBJ1-4; D not resolved. Trimming left V 5 bases short and J 5 bases short, with 12 bases between. The CDR3 length is 14 residues. In germline, CDR1 is SGHAT, CDR2 FQNNGV. This CDR3 is CASSADSYNEKLFF. The CDR3 DNA is TGTGCCAGCAGCGCCGATAGTTACAATGAAAAACTGTTTTTT.

This chain connects TRBV29-1 to TRBJ2-3, with D perhaps TRBD2 (5 bases). This CDR3 region has 12 residues. In germline, CDR1 is SQVTM, CDR2 ANQGSEA. CDR3 in amino acids: CSLGGPGDTQYF. The CDR3 bases are TGCAGTCTCGGAGGTCCGGGGGATACGCAGTATTTT.

This clone occurred a few times. The chain is built from TRBV13 and TRBJ1-5, with a possible D match to TRBD1 (6 bases). CDR1 is PRHDT and CDR2 is FYEKMQ in the germline V gene (reference sequence). The CDR3 has 14 residues. Trimming shortened V by 1 base and J by 7 bases, and 11 bases separated the two germline ends. CDR3 coding DNA: TGTGCCAGCAGCTTAGCAGGGGACCGACAGCCCCAGCATTTT. Translation: CASSLAGDRQPQHF. The entire variable domain, with the rest obtained from reference TRBV13 and TRBJ1-5, is as follows: AAGVIQSPRHLIKEKRETATLKCYPIPRHDTVYWYQQGPGQDPQFLISFYEKMQSDKGSIPDRFSAQQFSDYHSELNMSSLELGDSALYFCASSLAGDRQPQHFGDGTRLSIL.

The rearrangement links TRBV14 to TRBJ2-2; D unresolved. This CDR3 has 15 residues. With 6 bases removed from V and 6 bases from J, the gap between germline ends came to 17 bases. Germline lookup yields CDR1 SGHDN and CDR2 FVKESK. CDR3 protein: CASSRALRVPGELFF. As DNA, the CDR3 is TGTGCCAGCAGTCGAGCGCTCCGTGTCCCCGGGGAGCTGTTTTTT.

The chain links TRBV9 to TRBJ2-2, with 7 bases fitting TRBD2. J lost 3 bases, V lost 0 bases, and 8 bases had no gene match. The length of the CDR3 is 17 residues. CDR1 is SGDLS, CDR2 YYNGEE, per germline. As DNA, the CDR3 is TGTGCCAGCAGCGTAGAAGCGGCGGGAGAGGACACCGGGGAGCTGTTTTTT. This codes for CASSVEAAGEDTGELFF.

The chain joins TRBV28 to TRBJ2-7, with 7 bases aligning to TRBD2. CDR3 size: 12 residues. CDR1 and CDR2 from the germline V gene are MDHEN and SYDVKM. After removal of 10 bases from V and 3 bases from J, the junction contained 6 bases not matched to a gene. CDR3 amino acids: CATGGLGYEQYF. The DNA of the CDR3 is TGTGCCACGGGAGGCCTGGGCTACGAGCAGTACTTC.

The chain employs TRBV19 and TRBJ2-1, with TRBD1 matching over 8 bases. The CDR3 runs 13 residues. The V gene end was trimmed by 3 bases and the J gene end by 7 bases; junction bases not matched to a gene: 2. Germline assignment: CDR1 LNHDA and CDR2 SQIVND (reference sequence). The CDR3 here is CASSMQGANEQFF. In DNA, the CDR3 is TGTGCCAGTAGTATGCAGGGGGCGAATGAGCAGTTCTTC.

The sample holds a few counts of this clone. The gene calls are TRBV5-6 and TRBJ2-2, with TRBD1 matching over 9 bases. The CDR3 loop spans 15 amino acids. Germline V gene sequence: CDR1 SGHDT, CDR2 YYEEEE. The trim removed 3 bases at V and 6 bases at J, leaving 6 bases unmatched. The CDR3 here is CASSSGQGRAGELFF. The CDR3 coding sequence is TGTGCCAGCAGCTCCGGACAGGGGCGGGCCGGGGAGCTGTTTTTT.

The chain employs TRBV2 and TRBJ1-6; D is uncertain. V lost 5 bases to trimming and J lost 7 bases, with 9 bases between them. Germline V gene data show CDR1 as SNHLY and CDR2 as FYNNEI. The CDR3 is made up of 13 amino acids. The CDR3 DNA is TGTGCCAGCAGTTTTGAACAGAATTCACCCCTCCACTTT. Amino acid sequence: CASSFEQNSPLHF.

This clone has only one observation. The chain carries TRBV6-5 and TRBJ1-2; maybe TRBD1 (5 bases). The CDR3 is made up of 14 amino acids. Germline V gives CDR1 MNHEY, CDR2 SVGAGI. V lost 5 bases and J lost 8, with 18 bases in between. CDR3 DNA: TGTGCCAGCAGTGACGAGCAGGGAACGAAGGGCTACACCTTC. Protein sequence: CASSDEQGTKGYTF.

The rearrangement joins TRBV6-6 to TRBJ2-5; D is possibly TRBD2 (6 bases). V was trimmed by 7 bases and J by 0 bases, leaving 15 bases between them. Germline CDR1 and CDR2: MNHNY and SVGAGI (reference sequence). CDR3 length: 15 residues. The CDR3 loop reads CASNLLAPDQETQYF. The DNA for the CDR3 is TGTGCCAGCAACCTTCTAGCGCCCGACCAAGAGACCCAGTACTTC.

The J gene is TRBJ2-1, the V gene TRBV11-2, with TRBD2 matching over 9 bases. The trim removed 1 base at V and 6 bases at J, leaving 1 base unmatched. The CDR3 totals 14 residues. CDR1 and CDR2 (germline): SGHAT, FQNNGV. The CDR3, as DNA: TGTGCCAGCAGCTTAGGGACTAGCGCCAATGAGCAGTTCTTC. Protein product: CASSLGTSANEQFF.

The chain combines TRBV9 with TRBJ2-3, with a weak D call TRBD2 (5 bases). This CDR3 is built from 14 residues. V was shortened by 4 bases and J by 6 bases, with 15 bases between the two germline ends. CDR1 and CDR2 from the germline V gene are SGDLS and YYNGEE. The CDR3 sequence: CASSPDLVADTQYF. The CDR3 nucleotides are TGTGCCAGCAGCCCGGACTTGGTGGCGGATACGCAGTATTTT.

This clone showed up just once. The V call is TRBV7-2, the J call TRBJ1-1, with D unresolved. This CDR3 is built from 17 residues. CDR1 is SGHTA, CDR2 FQGNSA, per germline. With 5 bases removed from V and 1 base from J, the gap between germline ends came to 20 bases. CDR3 sequence (DNA): TGTGCCAGCAGCCAAAGGCGGGTCACCCACTCGAACACTGAAGCTTTCTTT. As protein: CASSQRRVTHSNTEAFF.

In its sample, this clone was seen once. The chain's CDR3 is CASSIRGRSYEQYF. The CDR3 DNA is TGTGCCAGTAGTATTAGAGGGCGCTCCTACGAGCAGTACTTC. The chain carries TRBV19 and TRBJ2-7; D is perhaps TRBD2 (5 bases). V was cut by 3 bases and J by 0 bases, with 9 bases left in between. There are 14 residues in the CDR3. Germline V gene data show CDR1 as LNHDA and CDR2 as SQIVND (reference sequence). The complete variable domain, with remaining parts taken from reference TRBV19 and TRBJ2-7, reads DGGITQSPKYLFRKEGQNVTLSCEQNLNHDAMYWYRQDPGQGLRLIYYSQIVNDFQKGDIAEGYSVSREKKESFPLTVTSAQKNPTAFYLCASSIRGRSYEQYFGPGTRLTVT.

The gene calls are TRBV9 and TRBJ2-7, with 11 nucleotides matching TRBD2. The CDR3 is made up of 18 amino acids. V was clipped by 0 bases and J by 2 bases; unmatched bases: 10. CDR1 and CDR2 (germline): SGDLS, YYNGEE. CDR3 residues: CASSVGSSGRATPYEQYF. For the CDR3, the DNA is TGTGCCAGCAGCGTAGGTAGTAGCGGGAGGGCCACACCCTACGAGCAGTACTTC.

This clone has just one count. The chain employs TRBV10-1 and TRBJ2-1, with 10 bases lining up with TRBD2. In germline, CDR1 is WNHNN, CDR2 SYGVQD (reference sequence). The ends lost 4 bases at V and 7 bases at J; junction bases unmatched: 4. This CDR3 has 14 amino acids. CDR3 DNA: TGCGCCAGCAGTGGGGGACTAGCGAGGAATGAGCAGTTCTTC. Amino acid sequence: CASSGGLARNEQFF.

The V gene is TRBV5-1, the J gene TRBJ1-2, with D maybe TRBD1 (6 bases). The CDR3 extends over 15 amino acids. Germline lookup yields CDR1 SGHRS and CDR2 YFSETQ. Trimming stripped 1 base from V and 0 bases from J, with 10 bases between. The CDR3 sequence: CASSLLQGANYGYTF. The CDR3 DNA reads TGCGCCAGCAGCTTGTTACAGGGAGCTAACTATGGCTACACCTTC. Full variable domain (rest looked up from reference TRBV5-1 and TRBJ1-2): KAGVTQTPRYLIKTRGQQVTLSCSPISGHRSVSWYQQTPGQGLQFLFEYFSETQRNKGNFPGRFSGRQFSNSRSEMNVSTLELGDSALYLCASSLLQGANYGYTFGSGTRLTVV.

This clone is a singleton in its sample. The chain links TRBV28 to TRBJ2-1, with D perhaps TRBD2 (6 bases). Per germline, CDR1 MDHEN and CDR2 SYDVKM. The V end was cut by 5 bases, the J end by 10 bases, with 18 bases between. The length of the CDR3 is 14 residues. CDR3 region: CASSAGPRSGEQFF. CDR3 nucleotide sequence: TGTGCCAGCAGTGCGGGGCCACGGTCGGGAGAGCAGTTCTTC.

This clone was counted a single time. The chain combines TRBV6-1 with TRBJ2-7; D possibly corresponds to TRBD2 (5 bases). CDR1 is MNHNS, CDR2 SASEGT, per germline. Trimming left V 6 bases short and J 1 base short, with 10 bases between. CDR3 size: 13 residues. This chain's CDR3 is CASRRPGSYEQYF. The CDR3 region has the DNA TGTGCCAGCAGACGGCCGGGGTCCTACGAGCAGTACTTC.

The V and J genes are TRBV5-4 and TRBJ2-1; perhaps TRBD1 as D (5 bases). V lost 4 bases to trimming and J lost 4 bases, with 9 bases between them. This CDR3 has 13 amino acids. Per the germline V gene, CDR1 is SGHNT and CDR2 is YYREEE (reference sequence). CDR3 sequence: CASSADSYNEQFF. Written as DNA, the CDR3 is TGTGCCAGCAGCGCCGACAGTTACAATGAGCAGTTCTTC.

The chain has TRBV9 and TRBJ2-1; 9 bases are a match to TRBD2. The germline gives CDR1 SGDLS, CDR2 YYNGEE. This CDR3 region has 16 residues. After removal of 1 base from V and 6 bases from J, the junction contained 8 bases not matched to a gene. CDR3 DNA sequence: TGTGCCAGCAGCGTAAAGGGGATGACTAGCGGCAATGAGCAGTTCTTC. It encodes CASSVKGMTSGNEQFF.

This chain uses TRBV5-3 with TRBJ1-4, with 9 bases fitting TRBD1. TRBV5-3 belongs to the ORF category, with a function that is uncertain. The CDR3 is 15 amino acids. As DNA, the CDR3 is TGTGAGGATCGGACAGGGGCGCAAGGAAGGGAAAAACTGTTTTTT. Translated: CEDRTGAQGREKLFF.

This chain links TRBV5-1 with TRBJ2-7; D remains unclear. The CDR3 contains 16 residues. Looked up from germline, CDR1 is SGHRS and CDR2 is YFSETQ. V was shortened by 0 bases and J by 2 bases, with 15 bases between the two germline ends. CDR3 amino acids: CASSLGDLGPTYEQYF. The CDR3 DNA sequence: TGCGCCAGCAGCTTGGGCGATCTGGGCCCGACCTACGAGCAGTACTTC.

V usage is TRBV9 and J usage is TRBJ2-1; a possible D gene is TRBD1 (6 bases). Germline V CDR1 and CDR2: SGDLS, YYNGEE. Between the trimmed V and J ends, which lost 2 bases and 8 bases, there was a span of 14 bases. The CDR3 consists of 14 residues. The CDR3 DNA reads as TGTGCCAGCAGCGTCCAGGGGTTGGCGGATGAGCAGTTCTTC. Translating it yields CASSVQGLADEQFF.

This chain uses TRBV19 with TRBJ2-6; TRBD1 is a possible D gene (6 bases). The germline V gene encodes CDR1 LNHDA and CDR2 SQIVND (reference sequence). This CDR3 spans 17 amino acids. Trimming stripped 5 bases from V and 4 bases from J, with 18 bases between. The CDR3: CASSWIGGTGGANVLTF. Here the CDR3 DNA reads TGTGCCAGTAGTTGGATAGGGGGAACGGGCGGGGCCAACGTCCTGACTTTC.

The rearrangement links TRBV7-8 to TRBJ2-1; 8 bases line up with TRBD2. Germline values: CDR1 SGHVS, CDR2 FQNEAQ. The ends lost 6 bases at V and 4 bases at J; junction bases unmatched: 8. This CDR3 is 15 amino acids long. The CDR3 here is CASSIREGLYNEQFF. CDR3 sequence (DNA): TGTGCCAGCAGTATACGGGAGGGCCTATACAATGAGCAGTTCTTC.

J is TRBJ2-5 and V is TRBV11-1, with TRBD2 identical over 7 bases. The DNA end favors TRBJ2-7, so the J call may be wrong. This CDR3 has 14 residues. CDR1 is SGHAT, CDR2 FQDESV, per germline (reference sequence). As DNA, the CDR3 is TGTGCCAGCAGCTTTGGGGGGGACTCCTACGAGCAGTACTTC. Protein product: CASSFGGDSYEQYF.

This clone was picked up one time. The genes are TRBV7-3 and TRBJ2-1; 8 bases are a match to TRBD1. CDR1 is SGHTA and CDR2 is FQGTGA in the germline V gene. V shed 3 bases, J shed 5 bases, and the junction held 3 bases outside the gene matches. The CDR3 covers 14 residues. In nucleotides, the CDR3 is TGTGCCAGCAGCTTCAGGGGGCGTAACAATGAGCAGTTCTTC. It yields the protein CASSFRGRNNEQFF.